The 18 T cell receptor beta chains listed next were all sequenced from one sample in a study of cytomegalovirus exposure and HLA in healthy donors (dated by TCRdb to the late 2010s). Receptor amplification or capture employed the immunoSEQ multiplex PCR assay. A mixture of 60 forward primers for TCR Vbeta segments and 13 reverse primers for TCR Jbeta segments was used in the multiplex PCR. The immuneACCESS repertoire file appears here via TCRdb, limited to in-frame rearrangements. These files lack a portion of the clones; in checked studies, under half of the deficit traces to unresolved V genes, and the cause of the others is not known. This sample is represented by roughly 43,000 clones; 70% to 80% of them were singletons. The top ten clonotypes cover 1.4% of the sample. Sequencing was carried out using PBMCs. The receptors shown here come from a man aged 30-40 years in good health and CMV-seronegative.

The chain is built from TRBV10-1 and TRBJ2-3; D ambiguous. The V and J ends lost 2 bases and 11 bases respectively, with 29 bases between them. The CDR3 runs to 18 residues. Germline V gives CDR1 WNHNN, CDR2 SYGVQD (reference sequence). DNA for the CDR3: TGCGCCAGCAGTGAGACCAAACCCCGGCGGAGAGAGATAGGTATGCAGTATTTT. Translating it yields CASSETKPRRREIGMQYF.

The CDR3: CASSLLAPSYNEQFF. The CDR3 DNA reads as TGTGCCAGCAGCTTACTAGCGCCGTCCTACAATGAGCAGTTCTTC. V gene TRBV7-9 combines with J gene TRBJ2-1; D perhaps matches TRBD2 (6 bases). The length of the CDR3 is 15 residues. The germline V gene has CDR1 SEHNR and CDR2 FQNEAQ (reference sequence). V lost 2 bases, J lost 1 base, and 9 bases lay in between.

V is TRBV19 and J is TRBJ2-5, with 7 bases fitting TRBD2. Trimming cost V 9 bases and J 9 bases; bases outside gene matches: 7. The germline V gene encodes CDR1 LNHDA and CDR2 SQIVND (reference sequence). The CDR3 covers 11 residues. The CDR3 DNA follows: TGTGCCAGCAGGGACTACCGGTCCCAGTACTTC. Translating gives CASRDYRSQYF.

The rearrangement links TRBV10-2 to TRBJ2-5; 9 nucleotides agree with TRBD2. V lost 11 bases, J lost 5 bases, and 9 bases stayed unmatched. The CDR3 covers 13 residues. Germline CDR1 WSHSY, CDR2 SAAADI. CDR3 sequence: CASGGREGETQYF. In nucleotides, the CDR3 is TGCGCCTCGGGGGGGCGGGAGGGTGAGACCCAGTACTTC.

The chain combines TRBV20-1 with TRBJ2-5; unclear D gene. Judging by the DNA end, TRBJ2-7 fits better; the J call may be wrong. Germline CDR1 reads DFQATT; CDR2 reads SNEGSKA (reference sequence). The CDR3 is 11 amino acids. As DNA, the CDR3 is TGCAGTGCTAATATTGCCTACGAGCAGTACTTC. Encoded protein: CSANIAYEQYF.

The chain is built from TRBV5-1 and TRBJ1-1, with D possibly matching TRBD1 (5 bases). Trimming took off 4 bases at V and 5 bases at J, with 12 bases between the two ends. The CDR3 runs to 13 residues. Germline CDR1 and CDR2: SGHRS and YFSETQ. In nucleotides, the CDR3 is TGCGCCAGCAGCCTGTGGGGGGGGACTGAAGCTTTCTTT. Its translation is CASSLWGGTEAFF.

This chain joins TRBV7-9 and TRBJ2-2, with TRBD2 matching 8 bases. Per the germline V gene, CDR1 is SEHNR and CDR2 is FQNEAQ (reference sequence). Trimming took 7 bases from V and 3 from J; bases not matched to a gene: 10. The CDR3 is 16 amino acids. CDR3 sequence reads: CASTPPAGGYTGELFF. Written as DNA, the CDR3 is TGTGCCAGCACCCCCCCGGCGGGAGGATACACCGGGGAGCTGTTTTTT. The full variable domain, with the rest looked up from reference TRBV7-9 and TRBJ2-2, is DTGVSQNPRHKITKRGQNVTFRCDPISEHNRLYWYRQTLGQGPEFLTYFQNEAQLEKSRLLSDRFSAERPKGSFSTLEIQRTEQGDSAMYLCASTPPAGGYTGELFFGEGSRLTVL.

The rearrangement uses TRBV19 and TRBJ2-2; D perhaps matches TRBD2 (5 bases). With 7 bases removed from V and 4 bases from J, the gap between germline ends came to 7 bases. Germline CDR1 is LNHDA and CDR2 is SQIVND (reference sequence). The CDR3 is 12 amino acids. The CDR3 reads CASISGTGELFF. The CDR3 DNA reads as TGTGCCAGTATAAGCGGCACCGGGGAGCTGTTTTTT. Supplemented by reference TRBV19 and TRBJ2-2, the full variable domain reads DGGITQSPKYLFRKEGQNVTLSCEQNLNHDAMYWYRQDPGQGLRLIYYSQIVNDFQKGDIAEGYSVSREKKESFPLTVTSAQKNPTAFYLCASISGTGELFFGEGSRLTVL.

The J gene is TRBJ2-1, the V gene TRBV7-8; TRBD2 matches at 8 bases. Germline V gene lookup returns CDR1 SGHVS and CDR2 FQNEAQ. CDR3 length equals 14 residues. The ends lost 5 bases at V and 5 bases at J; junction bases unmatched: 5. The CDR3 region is CASSTREGHNEQFF. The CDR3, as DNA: TGTGCCAGCAGCACCCGGGAGGGCCACAATGAGCAGTTCTTC.

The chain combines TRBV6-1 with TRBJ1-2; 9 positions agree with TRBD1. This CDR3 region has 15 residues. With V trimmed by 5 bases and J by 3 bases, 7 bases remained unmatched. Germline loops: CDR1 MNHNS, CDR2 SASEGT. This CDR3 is CASSFRDRVDYGYTF. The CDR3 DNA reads TGTGCCAGCAGTTTTAGGGACAGGGTTGACTATGGCTACACCTTC.

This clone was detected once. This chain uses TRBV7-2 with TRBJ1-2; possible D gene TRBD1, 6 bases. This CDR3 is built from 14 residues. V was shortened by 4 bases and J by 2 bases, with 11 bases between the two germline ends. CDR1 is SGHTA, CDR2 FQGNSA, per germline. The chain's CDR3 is CASSSVRGNYGYTF. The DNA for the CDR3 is TGTGCCAGCAGCTCCGTAAGGGGGAACTATGGCTACACCTTC.

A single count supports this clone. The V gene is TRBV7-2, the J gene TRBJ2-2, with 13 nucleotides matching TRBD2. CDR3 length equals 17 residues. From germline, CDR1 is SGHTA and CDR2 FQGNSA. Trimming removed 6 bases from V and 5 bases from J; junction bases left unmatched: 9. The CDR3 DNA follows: TGTGCCAGCAGTCCCGACCTGACTAGCGGGAGGACCGGGGAGCTGTTTTTT. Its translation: CASSPDLTSGRTGELFF.

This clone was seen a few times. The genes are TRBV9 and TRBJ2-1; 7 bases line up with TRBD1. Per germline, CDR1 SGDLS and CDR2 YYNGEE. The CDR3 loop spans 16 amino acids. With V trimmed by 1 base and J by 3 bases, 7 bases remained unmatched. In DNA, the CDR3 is TGTGCCAGCAGCGTATCCAACGCAGGGGGCTACAATGAGCAGTTCTTC. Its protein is CASSVSNAGGYNEQFF.

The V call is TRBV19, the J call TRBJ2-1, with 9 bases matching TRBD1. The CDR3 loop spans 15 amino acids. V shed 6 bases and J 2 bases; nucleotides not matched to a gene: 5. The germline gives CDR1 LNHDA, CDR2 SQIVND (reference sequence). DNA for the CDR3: TGTGCCAGTAGGGAGGACAGGGGAACCTACAATGAGCAGTTCTTC. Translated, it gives CASREDRGTYNEQFF.

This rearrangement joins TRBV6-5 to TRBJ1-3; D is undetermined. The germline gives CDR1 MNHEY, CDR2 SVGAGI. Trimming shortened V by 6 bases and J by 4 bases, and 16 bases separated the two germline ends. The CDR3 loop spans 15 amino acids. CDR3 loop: CASSLNWRYGNTIYF. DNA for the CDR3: TGTGCCAGCAGCCTCAACTGGCGGTACGGAAACACCATATATTTT.

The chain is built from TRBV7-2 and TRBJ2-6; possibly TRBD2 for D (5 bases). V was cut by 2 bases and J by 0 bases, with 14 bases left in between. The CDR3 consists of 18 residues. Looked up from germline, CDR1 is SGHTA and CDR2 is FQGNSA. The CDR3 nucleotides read TGTGCCAGCAGCTTATACTCGGGATCCCGCTCTGGGGCCAACGTCCTGACTTTC. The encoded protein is CASSLYSGSRSGANVLTF.

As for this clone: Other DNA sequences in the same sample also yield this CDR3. CDR3 sequence (DNA): TGTGCCAGCAGCCCCCTCGCGGGGGTAGCCAAAAACATTCAGTACTTC. Residues: CASSPLAGVAKNIQYF. The genes are TRBV5-6 and TRBJ2-4; 7 bases agree with TRBD2. Trimming removed 4 bases from V and 0 bases from J; junction bases left unmatched: 7. The CDR3 is made up of 16 amino acids. Germline values: CDR1 SGHDT, CDR2 YYEEEE. The full variable domain, rest sourced from reference TRBV5-6 and TRBJ2-4, is DAGVTQSPTHLIKTRGQQVTLRCSPKSGHDTVSWYQQALGQGPQFIFQYYEEEERQRGNFPDRFSGHQFPNYSSELNVNALLLGDSALYLCASSPLAGVAKNIQYFGAGTRLSVL.

In DNA, the CDR3 is TGTGCCAGCAGCGCTACATTGGGGGGGGACACTGAAGCTTTCTTT. It codes for CASSATLGGDTEAFF. The rearrangement joins TRBV7-9 to TRBJ1-1; TRBD1 might be the D (5 bases). The CDR3 spans 15 residues. The V gene lost 5 bases and the J gene lost 3 bases, with 16 bases spanning the gap. Germline V gene lookup returns CDR1 SEHNR and CDR2 FQNEAQ (reference sequence). The entire variable domain, with the rest obtained from reference TRBV7-9 and TRBJ1-1, is as follows: DTGVSQNPRHKITKRGQNVTFRCDPISEHNRLYWYRQTLGQGPEFLTYFQNEAQLEKSRLLSDRFSAERPKGSFSTLEIQRTEQGDSAMYLCASSATLGGDTEAFFGQGTRLTVV.